The 16 T cell receptor beta chains reported below all come from one sample, sequenced in a study of CD8+ T cells in alopecia areata. Sample treatment: oral pan-JAK inhibitor, 5-10 mg twice daily. As the sequencing template, cDNA was produced by extracting RNA and reverse transcribing it. Libraries were prepared by immunoSEQ multiplex PCR; TCRdb keeps only in-frame clonotypes and omits some of them. The sample includes roughly 180,000 clones, roughly half of them seen just once. Sequenced here: CD8+ T cells sorted from blood, sampled at approximately week 51, from a patient treated with tofacitinib. These receptors came from a human donor with alopecia areata.

The rearrangement uses TRBV9 and TRBJ2-3; D may match TRBD1 or TRBD2 (5 bases each). The V gene lost 0 bases and the J gene lost 6 bases, with 20 bases spanning the gap. The CDR3 runs 17 residues. CDR1 SGDLS and CDR2 YYNGEE come from the germline V gene. CDR3 residues: CASSVAGGGGVADTQYF. The CDR3 DNA reads as TGTGCCAGCAGCGTAGCCGGTGGGGGTGGGGTTGCGGATACGCAGTATTTT.

The chain links TRBV19 to TRBJ1-1; D not resolved. Germline V gives CDR1 LNHDA, CDR2 SQIVND (reference sequence). This CDR3 contains 14 residues. V was clipped by 3 bases and J by 1 base, with 9 bases between them. The CDR3 loop is CASSIVPPNTEAFF. In nucleotides, the CDR3 is TGTGCCAGTAGTATCGTTCCTCCGAACACTGAAGCTTTCTTT.

This clone was recorded a few times. The chain uses TRBV6-1 and TRBJ1-6, with 10 bases fitting TRBD1. V dropped 3 bases and J dropped 9; count of bases not matched to a gene: 5. This CDR3 has 15 amino acids. Germline CDR1 MNHNS, CDR2 SASEGT. In DNA, the CDR3 is TGTGCCAGCAGTGATGAGGGGACAGGGGTTTCACCCCTCCACTTT. Translating gives CASSDEGTGVSPLHF.

The V gene is TRBV6-5, the J gene TRBJ2-2, with a weak D call TRBD1 (6 bases). There are 15 residues in the CDR3. Germline V lookup: CDR1 MNHEY, CDR2 SVGAGI. V dropped 6 bases and J dropped 2 bases, with 13 bases sitting between them. The CDR3 DNA sequence: TGTGCCAGCAGGTCGGGACACACCAACACCGGGGAGCTGTTTTTT. Translating it yields CASRSGHTNTGELFF.

V usage is TRBV7-9 and J usage is TRBJ2-2; 7 positions match TRBD1. V was pared by 6 bases and J by 0 bases, with 4 bases of the junction left unmatched. CDR3 length: 15 amino acids. Germline V gives CDR1 SEHNR, CDR2 FQNEAQ (reference sequence). This CDR3 is CASSSGQPNTGELFF. The CDR3 coding sequence is TGTGCCAGCAGTTCGGGACAGCCGAACACCGGGGAGCTGTTTTTT.

CDR3 protein: CAISDTGLEVTDTQYF. CDR3 nucleotides: TGTGCCATCAGTGACACGGGACTAGAAGTCACAGATACGCAGTATTTT. V usage is TRBV10-3 and J usage is TRBJ2-3, with 8 positions matching TRBD2. With V trimmed by 3 bases and J by 2 bases, 7 bases remained unmatched. This CDR3 has 16 amino acids. Germline loops: CDR1 ENHRY, CDR2 SYGVKD.

The chain couples TRBV5-4 to TRBJ1-2, with D unclear. CDR1 is SGHNT and CDR2 is YYREEE in the germline V gene (reference sequence). The CDR3 contains 13 residues. Trimming took 4 bases from V and 1 from J, leaving 8 bases between them. The CDR3 coding sequence is TGTGCCAGCAGCCCCGACGGTAACTATGGCTACACCTTC. As protein: CASSPDGNYGYTF.

About this clone: Other DNA sequences in the same sample also yield this CDR3. For the CDR3, the DNA is TGCGCCAGCAGCTTACAGGGAGCTGAAGCTTTCTTT. It specifies CASSLQGAEAFF. This chain links TRBV5-1 with TRBJ1-1; D possibly corresponds to TRBD1 (6 bases). Trimming shortened V by 2 bases and J by 6 bases, and 8 bases separated the two germline ends. The CDR3 has 12 amino acids. Looked up from germline, CDR1 is SGHRS and CDR2 is YFSETQ.

By proportion, this clone is large (0.1 to 1%). V is TRBV27 and J is TRBJ1-5; tentative D call: TRBD1 (5 bases). Germline loops: CDR1 MNHEY, CDR2 SMNVEV (reference sequence). Trimming shortened V by 3 bases and J by 6 bases, and 9 bases separated the two germline ends. The CDR3 extends over 13 amino acids. DNA for the CDR3: TGTGCCAGCAGTTTTACAGGCTCTCAGCCCCAGCATTTT. Protein sequence: CASSFTGSQPQHF.

The chain links TRBV12-5 to TRBJ2-1; D gene uncertain. The CDR3 loop spans 15 amino acids. In germline, CDR1 is LGHNT, CDR2 FRNRAP. Trimming stripped 1 base from V and 6 bases from J, with 13 bases between. The CDR3 protein is CASGLGNGPGNEQFF. The CDR3 region has the DNA TGTGCTAGTGGTTTGGGCAATGGTCCTGGCAATGAGCAGTTCTTC. Complete variable domain (other parts from reference TRBV12-5 and TRBJ2-1): DARVTQTPRHKVTEMGQEVTMRCQPILGHNTVFWYRQTMMQGLELLAYFRNRAPLDDSGMPKDRFSAEMPDATLATLKIQPSEPRDSAVYFCASGLGNGPGNEQFFGPGTRLTVL.

The rearrangement joins TRBV7-9 to TRBJ2-7; D gene ambiguous. Germline CDR1 is SEHNR and CDR2 is FQNEAQ (reference sequence). Trimming pared 4 bases from V and 1 base from J, leaving 8 bases between. CDR3 length: 13 residues. CDR3 coding DNA: TGTGCCAGCAGCTCGGAAGATTCCTACGAGCAGTACTTC. Amino acids: CASSSEDSYEQYF.

V is TRBV30 and J is TRBJ2-7; D gene unclear. Trimming stripped 0 bases from V and 7 bases from J, with 10 bases between. The germline V gene has CDR1 GTSNPN and CDR2 SVGIG (reference sequence). The CDR3 consists of 12 residues. The CDR3 DNA reads as TGTGCCTGGAGTGTATCCGGTGGGGAGCAGTACTTC. Protein: CAWSVSGGEQYF. Filled out from reference TRBV30 and TRBJ2-7, the complete variable domain reads SQTIHQWPATLVQPVGSPLSLECTVEGTSNPNLYWYRQAAGRGLQLLFYSVGIGQISSEVPQNLSASRPQDRQFILSSKKLLLSDSGFYLCAWSVSGGEQYFGPGTRLTVT.

The chain uses TRBV29-1 and TRBJ1-2; D uncertain. The V gene's germline CDR1 is SQVTM and CDR2 ANQGSEA. V dropped 3 bases and J dropped 3 bases, with 2 bases sitting between them. The CDR3 extends over 10 amino acids. In nucleotides, the CDR3 is TGCAGCGTTGATGACTATGGCTACACCTTC. Its protein product is CSVDDYGYTF. The variable domain in full, completed from reference TRBV29-1 and TRBJ1-2, reads SAVISQKPSRDICQRGTSLTIQCQVDSQVTMMFWYRQQPGQSLTLIATANQGSEATYESGFVIDKFPISRPNLTFSTLTVSNMSPEDSSIYLCSVDDYGYTFGSGTRLTVV.

This chain joins TRBV5-4 and TRBJ2-2; no reliable D call. V was shortened by 0 bases and J by 5 bases, with 11 bases between the two germline ends. The length of the CDR3 is 15 residues. Germline CDR1 is SGHNT and CDR2 is YYREEE (reference sequence). The CDR3 spells CASSLAQKNTGELFF. For the CDR3, the DNA is TGTGCCAGCAGCTTGGCCCAAAAGAATACCGGGGAGCTGTTTTTT.

Written as DNA, the CDR3 is TGTGCCTGGACCCGAAGCGGGGACCCATACAATGAGCAGTTCTTC. It specifies CAWTRSGDPYNEQFF. The J gene is TRBJ2-1, the V gene TRBV30; 7 nucleotides match TRBD2. This CDR3 contains 15 residues. V lost 4 bases, J lost 4 bases, and 10 bases stayed unmatched. Germline CDR1 reads GTSNPN; CDR2 reads SVGIG (reference sequence).

The chain has TRBV5-6 and TRBJ1-1, with no clear D. Germline V lookup: CDR1 SGHDT, CDR2 YYEEEE. Trimming took 4 bases from V and 1 from J, leaving 14 bases between them. The CDR3 has 15 residues. The CDR3 DNA reads TGTGCCAGCAGCCCGCCAGTTTTCGGGAACACTGAAGCTTTCTTT. Translation gives CASSPPVFGNTEAFF. Combining the CDR3 with reference TRBV5-6 and TRBJ1-1 gives the whole variable domain DAGVTQSPTHLIKTRGQQVTLRCSPKSGHDTVSWYQQALGQGPQFIFQYYEEEERQRGNFPDRFSGHQFPNYSSELNVNALLLGDSALYLCASSPPVFGNTEAFFGQGTRLTVV.